The 26 T cell receptor beta chains below all came from one sample that was sequenced in a study of tumor-infiltrating lymphocytes in localized non-small cell lung cancer (dated by TCRdb to the early 2020s). Library construction relied on the immunoSEQ multiplex PCR assay. Drawn from immuneACCESS, this table holds only the in-frame rearrangements with V and J called that TCRdb kept. Clones are partly lost; checked studies trace under half to an unresolved V gene and leave the rest unexplained. Recorded for this sample are about 14,000 clones; 75% to 85% of them occurred a single time. 19% of the sample belongs to the ten largest clones. Sample: lung tumor tissue. Source of these receptors: a human donor with non-small cell lung cancer.

Only one count was recorded for this clone. The chain combines TRBV6-6 with TRBJ1-3; D perhaps matches TRBD1 (6 bases). From germline, CDR1 is MNHNY and CDR2 SVGAGI (reference sequence). This CDR3 has 16 amino acids. Trimming removed 6 bases from V and 0 bases from J, with 15 bases in between. The CDR3 DNA sequence: TGTGCCAGCAGAACAGGGCCCACCATCTCTGGAAACACCATATATTTT. This gives the protein CASRTGPTISGNTIYF.

This chain joins TRBV14 and TRBJ1-1; TRBD1 matches 7 bases. From germline, CDR1 is SGHDN and CDR2 FVKESK. The V gene end was trimmed by 4 bases and the J gene end by 5 bases; junction bases not matched to a gene: 7. The CDR3 runs to 14 residues. The CDR3 spells CASSPRQGGTEAFF. The CDR3 bases are TGTGCCAGCAGCCCTCGACAGGGCGGGACTGAAGCTTTCTTT.

As for this clone: This is likely a read error, given that the CDR3 carries no conserved phenylalanine or tryptophan at its end. It is unclear where the CDR3 begins or ends on the DNA, so no DNA is shown, and the CDR3 is as TCRdb lists it. The gene calls are TRBV6-6 and TRBJ1-2. The CDR3 comprises 12 residues, both ends counted. Germline V lookup: CDR1 MNHNY, CDR2 SVGAGI (reference sequence). The CDR3 spells CASSYSRGYGYI.

The chain recombines TRBV7-2 with TRBJ2-3; TRBD2 agrees at 8 bases. Losses at the gene ends were 2 bases for V and 0 bases for J; bases not matched to a gene: 7. The CDR3 covers 17 residues. CDR1 is SGHTA, CDR2 FQGNSA, per germline. CDR3 in amino acids: CASSLRAGGPSTDTQYF. The CDR3 DNA sequence: TGTGCCAGCAGCTTACGCGCGGGGGGCCCTAGCACAGATACGCAGTATTTT.

The rearrangement joins TRBV7-9 to TRBJ1-2; D unresolved. Looked up from germline, CDR1 is SEHNR and CDR2 is FQNEAQ (reference sequence). Deletions cut 1 base from V and 4 bases from J, with 10 bases between. CDR3 length equals 14 residues. The CDR3 reads CASSLVSSFYGYTF. As DNA, the CDR3 is TGTGCCAGCAGCTTAGTTAGCAGTTTCTATGGCTACACCTTC.

The gene calls are TRBV6-1 and TRBJ2-6; D is uncertain. Trimming shortened V by 7 bases and J by 12 bases, and 13 bases separated the two germline ends. The germline gives CDR1 MNHNS, CDR2 SASEGT. CDR3 size: 12 residues. The CDR3 loop is CASKEGPGVLTF. The DNA of the CDR3 is TGTGCCAGCAAGGAAGGTCCTGGCGTCCTGACTTTC.

In regard to this clone: This same CDR3 is encoded by further DNA sequences in the sample. V and J are TRBV6-5 and TRBJ2-5; 9 nucleotides agree with TRBD1. V was pared by 0 bases and J by 4 bases, with 0 bases of the junction left unmatched. The germline V gene encodes CDR1 MNHEY and CDR2 SVGAGI. The CDR3 covers 14 residues. The CDR3 sequence: CASSYSTGGETQYF. The CDR3 DNA reads as TGTGCCAGCAGTTACTCGACAGGGGGAGAGACCCAGTACTTC.

This clone was counted once. This chain joins TRBV7-8 and TRBJ1-2; D gene uncertain. Trimming left V 5 bases short and J 3 bases short, with 10 bases between. There are 13 residues in the CDR3. Germline V gene lookup returns CDR1 SGHVS and CDR2 FQNEAQ. The CDR3 spells CASSPRLDYGYTF. CDR3 nucleotides: TGTGCCAGCAGCCCACGGTTAGACTATGGCTACACCTTC.

V and J are TRBV2 and TRBJ1-4; no reliable D call. The V end was cut by 7 bases, the J end by 8 bases, with 8 bases between. CDR3 size: 11 residues. CDR1 is SNHLY, CDR2 FYNNEI, per germline. Written as DNA, the CDR3 is TGTGCCAGCACCCGGACCGAAAAACTGTTTTTT. This gives the protein CASTRTEKLFF.

This clone is labeled as medium-sized. The J gene is TRBJ2-3, the V gene TRBV29-1; the D gene is possibly TRBD1 (6 bases). CDR1 SQVTM and CDR2 ANQGSEA come from the germline V gene. Trimming cost V 6 bases and J 3 bases, with 28 bases left between them. The CDR3 is 18 amino acids. The DNA of the CDR3 is TGCAGCGTCGACCCCGACGAAATACAGGGTTCGGGGACAGATACGCAGTATTTT. Amino acids: CSVDPDEIQGSGTDTQYF.

The chain couples TRBV5-1 to TRBJ2-1; TRBD2 matches at 13 bases. The germline V gene has CDR1 SGHRS and CDR2 YFSETQ. Losses at the gene ends were 4 bases for V and 0 bases for J; bases not matched to a gene: 1. This CDR3 has 16 amino acids. The CDR3 nucleotides read TGCGCCAGCAGCGGACTAGCGGGGGCCTCCTACAATGAGCAGTTCTTC. It translates to CASSGLAGASYNEQFF. Supplemented by reference TRBV5-1 and TRBJ2-1, the full variable domain reads KAGVTQTPRYLIKTRGQQVTLSCSPISGHRSVSWYQQTPGQGLQFLFEYFSETQRNKGNFPGRFSGRQFSNSRSEMNVSTLELGDSALYLCASSGLAGASYNEQFFGPGTRLTVL.

This clone has only a few counts. This chain connects TRBV6-5 to TRBJ2-7, with unresolved D. The CDR3 contains 14 residues. V was cut by 7 bases and J by 3 bases, with 16 bases left in between. Looked up from germline, CDR1 is MNHEY and CDR2 is SVGAGI. The DNA of the CDR3 is TGTGCCAGCACCGACGGACGGGTTAACTACGAGCAGTACTTC. Its translation: CASTDGRVNYEQYF.

The chain combines TRBV18 with TRBJ2-7, with TRBD2 matching over 7 bases. The V and J ends lost 3 bases and 4 bases, in that order; junction bases with no gene match: 6. This CDR3 is built from 14 residues. Germline CDR1 and CDR2: KGHSH and LQKENI. The CDR3 coding sequence is TGTGCCAGCTCACCCGGGACTACCGAGTACGAGCAGTACTTC. This sequence encodes CASSPGTTEYEQYF.

This CDR3 reads CASSPRQGPNEKLFF. The CDR3 nucleotides are TGTGCCAGCAGCCCCCGACAGGGCCCTAATGAAAAACTGTTTTTT. The genes are TRBV9 and TRBJ1-4; 7 positions match TRBD1. This CDR3 has 15 residues. Germline CDR1 SGDLS, CDR2 YYNGEE. V gave up 4 bases and J gave up 3 bases; unmatched junction bases: 6.

This sequence joins TRBV12-5 and TRBJ1-4; 7 nucleotides line up with TRBD1. Germline lookup yields CDR1 LGHNT and CDR2 FRNRAP. The V and J ends lost 6 bases and 4 bases, in that order; junction bases with no gene match: 8. The CDR3 is 15 amino acids. CDR3 coding DNA: TGTGCTAGTGGCCGACCCGACAGGGATAATGAAAAACTGTTTTTT. Translated: CASGRPDRDNEKLFF.

The chain recombines TRBV11-2 with TRBJ2-1; 8 bases map to TRBD2. The germline V gene encodes CDR1 SGHAT and CDR2 FQNNGV. Trimming removed 3 bases from V and 5 bases from J; junction bases left unmatched: 6. The CDR3 totals 15 residues. The CDR3 DNA follows: TGTGCCAGCAGCTTTGGTATAGCGGGAAACAATGAGCAGTTCTTC. The encoded protein is CASSFGIAGNNEQFF.

Relative to its sample, this clone is medium-sized. The J gene is TRBJ2-7, the V gene TRBV7-9; D possibly matches TRBD1 or TRBD2 (5 bases each). CDR1 SEHNR and CDR2 FQNEAQ come from the germline V gene (reference sequence). CDR3 size: 18 residues. With 5 bases removed from V and 0 bases from J, the gap between germline ends came to 23 bases. Here the CDR3 DNA reads TGTGCCAGCAGCCCCGTAGGGGACGGCAGCTTAAGCTCCTACGAGCAGTACTTC. Its translation: CASSPVGDGSLSSYEQYF. The variable domain in full, with the rest retrieved from reference TRBV7-9 and TRBJ2-7, is DTGVSQNPRHKITKRGQNVTFRCDPISEHNRLYWYRQTLGQGPEFLTYFQNEAQLEKSRLLSDRFSAERPKGSFSTLEIQRTEQGDSAMYLCASSPVGDGSLSSYEQYFGPGTRLTVT.

The genes are TRBV27 and TRBJ2-5; 7 nucleotides align to TRBD2. Germline V gives CDR1 MNHEY, CDR2 SMNVEV (reference sequence). V shed 5 bases and J 4 bases; nucleotides not matched to a gene: 10. The CDR3 runs to 15 residues. CDR3 nucleotide sequence: TGTGCCAGCAGTACATTAATCGCGGGAGTAGAGACCCAGTACTTC. It yields the protein CASSTLIAGVETQYF.

This clone was detected only a few times. The chain carries TRBV10-1 and TRBJ2-2, with D perhaps matching TRBD2 (6 bases). Germline CDR1 WNHNN, CDR2 SYGVQD (reference sequence). Deletions cut 4 bases from V and 7 bases from J, with 16 bases between. This CDR3 region has 15 residues. The CDR3 DNA reads TGCGCCAGCAGTGGGAGCGGGTATCGGGACGGGGAGCTGTTTTTT. This sequence encodes CASSGSGYRDGELFF.

This clone was seen a handful of times. This chain links TRBV7-9 with TRBJ1-6; D may be TRBD1 (6 bases). V was cut by 4 bases and J by 12 bases, with 16 bases left in between. Germline V gene lookup returns CDR1 SEHNR and CDR2 FQNEAQ (reference sequence). The CDR3 length is 14 residues. Here the CDR3 DNA reads TGTGCCAGCAGCTCACCGGACAGAAGTGGACCCCTCCACTTT. Translation: CASSSPDRSGPLHF.

The chain recombines TRBV6-5 with TRBJ1-1; TRBD1 might be the D (5 bases). The germline CDR1 and CDR2 sequences are MNHEY and SVGAGI. V gave up 2 bases and J gave up 4 bases, with 17 bases separating them. The CDR3 length is 16 residues. The CDR3 region has the DNA TGTGCCAGCAGTTACCAATATATTCAGGGAGGCACTGAAGCTTTCTTT. This gives the protein CASSYQYIQGGTEAFF.

This sequence joins TRBV11-1 and TRBJ1-1; 7 positions match TRBD1. The CDR3 has 13 residues. V lost 5 bases to trimming and J lost 4 bases; unmatched junction nucleotides: 4. Per germline, CDR1 SGHAT and CDR2 FQDESV (reference sequence). This chain's CDR3 is CASSLGQATEAFF. In DNA form, the CDR3 reads TGTGCCAGCAGCCTCGGACAGGCCACTGAAGCTTTCTTT.

V and J are TRBV5-1 and TRBJ2-3; possibly TRBD2 for D (6 bases). This CDR3 has 14 residues. Germline-derived CDR1 and CDR2 are SGHRS and YFSETQ. Trimming stripped 0 bases from V and 8 bases from J, with 13 bases between. In DNA form, the CDR3 reads TGCGCCAGCAGCTTGGGGGGACTTCGTTCTACGCAGTATTTT. This translates into CASSLGGLRSTQYF. The full variable domain, rest sourced from reference TRBV5-1 and TRBJ2-3, is KAGVTQTPRYLIKTRGQQVTLSCSPISGHRSVSWYQQTPGQGLQFLFEYFSETQRNKGNFPGRFSGRQFSNSRSEMNVSTLELGDSALYLCASSLGGLRSTQYFGPGTRLTVL.

V and J are TRBV19 and TRBJ1-5; no reliable D call. The CDR3 contains 13 residues. Germline V gene sequence: CDR1 LNHDA, CDR2 SQIVND (reference sequence). V dropped 2 bases and J dropped 3 bases, with 5 bases sitting between them. The CDR3 reads CASSIQPNQPQHF. In nucleotides, the CDR3 is TGTGCCAGTAGTATACAGCCCAATCAGCCCCAGCATTTT.

This chain connects TRBV19 to TRBJ2-7; tentative D call: TRBD1 (5 bases). Germline V gives CDR1 LNHDA, CDR2 SQIVND (reference sequence). There are 15 residues in the CDR3. Trimming cost V 9 bases and J 0 bases, with 18 bases left between them. The DNA for the CDR3 is TGTGCCAGCGTGGGGTGGGGCCAGAGCTCCTACGAGCAGTACTTC. Translating gives CASVGWGQSSYEQYF. The full variable domain, rest sourced from reference TRBV19 and TRBJ2-7, is DGGITQSPKYLFRKEGQNVTLSCEQNLNHDAMYWYRQDPGQGLRLIYYSQIVNDFQKGDIAEGYSVSREKKESFPLTVTSAQKNPTAFYLCASVGWGQSSYEQYFGPGTRLTVT.

The chain employs TRBV9 and TRBJ2-1, with 7 bases identical to TRBD2. Germline-derived CDR1 and CDR2 are SGDLS and YYNGEE. The CDR3 runs 16 residues. The V segment lost 1 base and the J segment 2 bases; nucleotides outside the gene matches: 6. This CDR3 reads CASSVLVAGAYNEQFF. CDR3 coding DNA: TGTGCCAGCAGCGTATTAGTAGCGGGTGCCTACAATGAGCAGTTCTTC.